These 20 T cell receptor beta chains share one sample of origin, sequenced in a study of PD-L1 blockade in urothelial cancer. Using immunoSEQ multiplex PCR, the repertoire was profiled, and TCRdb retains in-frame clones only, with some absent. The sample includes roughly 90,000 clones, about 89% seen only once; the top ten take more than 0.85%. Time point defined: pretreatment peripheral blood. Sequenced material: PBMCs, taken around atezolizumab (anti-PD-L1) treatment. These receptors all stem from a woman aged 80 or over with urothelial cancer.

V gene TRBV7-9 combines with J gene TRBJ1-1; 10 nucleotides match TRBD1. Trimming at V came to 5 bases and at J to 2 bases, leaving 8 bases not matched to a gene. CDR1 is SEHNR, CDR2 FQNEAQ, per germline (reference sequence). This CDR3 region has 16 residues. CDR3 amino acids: CASSPMGTGANTEAFF. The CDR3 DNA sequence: TGTGCCAGCAGCCCCATGGGGACAGGGGCAAACACTGAAGCTTTCTTT.

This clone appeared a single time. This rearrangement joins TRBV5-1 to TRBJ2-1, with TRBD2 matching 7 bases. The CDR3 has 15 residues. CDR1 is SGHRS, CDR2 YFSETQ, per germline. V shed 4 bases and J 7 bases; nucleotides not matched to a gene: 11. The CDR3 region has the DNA TGCGCCAGCAGCACCGCCGGGACTACCCCTAATGAGCAGTTCTTC. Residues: CASSTAGTTPNEQFF.

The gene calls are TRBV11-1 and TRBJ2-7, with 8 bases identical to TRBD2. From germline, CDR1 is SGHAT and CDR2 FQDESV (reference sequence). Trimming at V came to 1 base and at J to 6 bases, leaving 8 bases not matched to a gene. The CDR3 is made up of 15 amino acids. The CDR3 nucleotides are TGTGCCAGCAGCTTAGAAAACAGCGGGAGCGGCGAGCAGTACTTC. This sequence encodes CASSLENSGSGEQYF.

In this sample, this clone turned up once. DNA for the CDR3: TGTGCCAGCAGCGGATTCGGGACTAGCGGGAAGGAAGAGACCCAGTACTTC. Amino acid sequence: CASSGFGTSGKEETQYF. The chain has TRBV9 and TRBJ2-5; 13 bases line up with TRBD2. The CDR3 has 17 amino acids. With 3 bases clipped from V and 3 bases from J, the junction kept 8 bases outside the gene matches. Germline CDR1 is SGDLS and CDR2 is YYNGEE.

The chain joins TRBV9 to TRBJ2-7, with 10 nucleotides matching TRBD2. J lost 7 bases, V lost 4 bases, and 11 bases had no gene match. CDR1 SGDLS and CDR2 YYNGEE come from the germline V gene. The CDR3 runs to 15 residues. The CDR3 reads CASSPSSGRAEEQYF. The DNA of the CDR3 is TGTGCCAGCAGCCCGTCCAGCGGGAGGGCGGAAGAGCAGTACTTC.

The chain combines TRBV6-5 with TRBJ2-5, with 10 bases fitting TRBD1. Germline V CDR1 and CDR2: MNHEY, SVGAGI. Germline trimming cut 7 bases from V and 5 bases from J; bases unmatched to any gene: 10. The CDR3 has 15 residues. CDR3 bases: TGTGCCAGCAAACGGGACAGGGGATCGTGGGAGACCCAGTACTTC. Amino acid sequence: CASKRDRGSWETQYF.

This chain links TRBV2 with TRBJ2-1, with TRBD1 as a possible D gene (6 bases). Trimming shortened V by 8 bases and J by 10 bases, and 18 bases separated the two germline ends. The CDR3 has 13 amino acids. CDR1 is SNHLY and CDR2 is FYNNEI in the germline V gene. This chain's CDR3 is CASGLSTQGEQFF. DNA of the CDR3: TGTGCCAGCGGCCTTAGCACCCAGGGGGAGCAGTTCTTC.

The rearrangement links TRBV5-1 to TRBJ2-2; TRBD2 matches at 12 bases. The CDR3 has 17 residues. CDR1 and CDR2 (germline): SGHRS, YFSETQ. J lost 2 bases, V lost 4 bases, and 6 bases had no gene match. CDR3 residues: CASSPGLAGTNTGELFF. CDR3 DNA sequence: TGCGCCAGCAGCCCCGGACTAGCGGGGACAAACACCGGGGAGCTGTTTTTT. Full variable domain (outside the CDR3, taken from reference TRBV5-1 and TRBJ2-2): KAGVTQTPRYLIKTRGQQVTLSCSPISGHRSVSWYQQTPGQGLQFLFEYFSETQRNKGNFPGRFSGRQFSNSRSEMNVSTLELGDSALYLCASSPGLAGTNTGELFFGEGSRLTVL.

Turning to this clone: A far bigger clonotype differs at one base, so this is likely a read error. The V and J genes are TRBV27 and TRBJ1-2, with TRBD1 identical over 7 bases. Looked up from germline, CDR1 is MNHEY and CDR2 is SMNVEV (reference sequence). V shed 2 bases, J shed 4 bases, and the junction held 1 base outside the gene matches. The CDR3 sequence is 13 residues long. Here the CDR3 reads CASSLGTAYGYTF. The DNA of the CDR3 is TGTGCCAGCAGTTTAGGGACAGCCTATGGCTACACCTTC.

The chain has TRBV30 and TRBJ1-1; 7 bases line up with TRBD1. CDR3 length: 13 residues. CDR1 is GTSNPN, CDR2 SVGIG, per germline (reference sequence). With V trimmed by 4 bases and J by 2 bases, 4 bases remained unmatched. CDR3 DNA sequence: TGTGCCTGGATGGGACAGTTAAACACTGAAGCTTTCTTT. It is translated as CAWMGQLNTEAFF.

CDR3 sequence: CASSIEGAYGYTF. CDR3 nucleotides: TGTGCCAGTAGTATAGAGGGGGCCTATGGCTACACCTTC. This chain joins TRBV19 and TRBJ1-2; D is perhaps TRBD1 (6 bases). The CDR3 is 13 residues long. The V gene's germline CDR1 is LNHDA and CDR2 SQIVND (reference sequence). The V and J ends lost 0 bases and 4 bases respectively, with 6 bases between them.

The CDR3 DNA reads as TGCGCCAGCAGGACGACGACGGCCCAGGCCAACACTGAAGCTTTCTTT. Residues: CASRTTTAQANTEAFF. This chain links TRBV5-1 with TRBJ1-1; D gene uncertain. The CDR3 is 16 residues long. Germline V gives CDR1 SGHRS, CDR2 YFSETQ. Deletions cut 5 bases from V and 2 bases from J, with 19 bases between.

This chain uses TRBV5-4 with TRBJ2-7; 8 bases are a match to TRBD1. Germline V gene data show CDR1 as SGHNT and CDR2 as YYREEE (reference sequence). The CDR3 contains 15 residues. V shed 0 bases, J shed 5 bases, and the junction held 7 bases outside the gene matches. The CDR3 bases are TGTGCCAGCAGCTTGGGGGGGACAGGATACGACGAGCAGTACTTC. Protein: CASSLGGTGYDEQYF.

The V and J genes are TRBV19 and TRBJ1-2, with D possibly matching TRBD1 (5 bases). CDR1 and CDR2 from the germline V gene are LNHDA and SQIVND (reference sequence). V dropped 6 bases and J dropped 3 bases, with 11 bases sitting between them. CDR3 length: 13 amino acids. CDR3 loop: CASRLTADYGYTF. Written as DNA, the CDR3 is TGTGCCAGTAGGTTGACAGCAGACTATGGCTACACCTTC.

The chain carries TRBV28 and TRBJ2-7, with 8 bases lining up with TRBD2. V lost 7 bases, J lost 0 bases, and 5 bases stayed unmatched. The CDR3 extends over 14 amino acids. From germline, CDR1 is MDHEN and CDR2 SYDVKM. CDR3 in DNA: TGTGCCAGCAAACCGGGAGGGAGCTCCTACGAGCAGTACTTC. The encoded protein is CASKPGGSSYEQYF. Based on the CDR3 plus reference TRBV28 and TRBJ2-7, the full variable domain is DVKVTQSSRYLVKRTGEKVFLECVQDMDHENMFWYRQDPGLGLRLIYFSYDVKMKEKGDIPEGYSVSREKKERFSLILESASTNQTSMYLCASKPGGSSYEQYFGPGTRLTVT.

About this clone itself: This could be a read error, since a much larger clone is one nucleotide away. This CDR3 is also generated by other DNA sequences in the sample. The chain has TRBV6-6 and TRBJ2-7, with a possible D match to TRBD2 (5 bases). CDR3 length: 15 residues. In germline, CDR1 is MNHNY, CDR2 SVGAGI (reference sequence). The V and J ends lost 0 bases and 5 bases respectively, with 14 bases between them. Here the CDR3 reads CASSYSETRGNEQYF. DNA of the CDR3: TGTGCCAGCAGTTACTCTGAGACCAGAGGGAACGAGCAGTACTTC.

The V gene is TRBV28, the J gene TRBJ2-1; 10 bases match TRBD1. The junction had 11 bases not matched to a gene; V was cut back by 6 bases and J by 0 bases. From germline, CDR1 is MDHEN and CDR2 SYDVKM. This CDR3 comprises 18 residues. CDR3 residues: CASRRSGTGASSYNEQFF. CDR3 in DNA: TGTGCCAGCAGGAGGTCCGGGACAGGGGCGAGCTCCTACAATGAGCAGTTCTTC.

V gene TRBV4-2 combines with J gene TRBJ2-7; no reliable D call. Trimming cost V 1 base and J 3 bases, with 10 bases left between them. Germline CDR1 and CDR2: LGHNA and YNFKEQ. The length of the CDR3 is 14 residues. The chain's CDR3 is CASSQVSAVYEQYF. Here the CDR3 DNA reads TGTGCCAGCAGCCAAGTTAGTGCGGTCTACGAGCAGTACTTC.

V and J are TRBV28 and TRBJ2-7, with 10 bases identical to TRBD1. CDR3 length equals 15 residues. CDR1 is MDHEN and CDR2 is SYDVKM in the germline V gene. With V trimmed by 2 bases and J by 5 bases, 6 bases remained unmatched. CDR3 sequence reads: CASSLPGQGLDEQYF. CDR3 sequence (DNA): TGTGCCAGCAGTTTACCGGGACAGGGGTTGGACGAGCAGTACTTC.

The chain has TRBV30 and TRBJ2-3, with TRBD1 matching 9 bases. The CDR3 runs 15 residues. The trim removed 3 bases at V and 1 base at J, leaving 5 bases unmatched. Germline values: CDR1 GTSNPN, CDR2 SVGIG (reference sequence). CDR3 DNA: TGTGCCTGGAGGAAGGGACAGGGAGGCACAGATACGCAGTATTTT. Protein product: CAWRKGQGGTDTQYF.